The rows below give T cell receptor beta chains drawn from one sample of a study of T-cell reconstitution after alpha-beta-depleted transplantation in children. TCRdb reprocessed the PCR reads with MiXCR, giving one entry per CDR3 protein. The table records 250,000 to 300,000 distinct CDR3 sequences, more than 8% of them present only once. The sample was PBMCs from the stem cell graft donor, taken from the stem cell graft. The source of these receptors is a human donor who donated a stem cell graft to a child with SCID. CDR3s include the opening cysteine and the closing phenylalanine or tryptophan. The D gene is left open where the match is weak. The size field is filled for only some rows; it gives once, few, many or a size class.

v_call	j_call	d_call	clone_size	cdr3_nt	cdr3_aa
TRBV27	TRBJ1-4	TRBD1	few	TGTGCCAGCAGTTCCCCTCGGGACAGGGGGCGGGTTGAAAAACTGTTTTTT	CASSSPRDRGRVEKLFF
TRBV18	TRBJ2-2	TRBD1	few	TGTGCCAGCTCACTGCAACAGGGGGCGAACACCGGGGAGCTGTTTTTT	CASSLQQGANTGELFF
TRBV11-2	TRBJ2-3	.	many	TGTGCCAGCAGCTTAGATCGGGCAGCCACAGATACGCAGTATTTT	CASSLDRAATDTQYF
TRBV27	TRBJ1-2	.	few	TGTGCCAGCAGTTTATCTTCTATCTATGGCTACACCTTC	CASSLSSIYGYTF
TRBV5-8	TRBJ2-7	TRBD2	.	TGTGCCAGCAGCTTGAAGCGGGGCCCCTACGAGCAGTACTTC	CASSLKRGPYEQYF
TRBV7-8	TRBJ2-3	.	few	TGTGCCAGCAGCTTTCTCGACCAGATAGATACGCAGTATTTT	CASSFLDQIDTQYF
TRBV5-1	TRBJ2-1	TRBD1	few	TGCGCCAGCAGCTTGAGTCGGGCGGGGGACAGGGCAATGAGCAATGAGCAGTTCTTC	CASSLSRAGDRAMSNEQFF
TRBV7-2	TRBJ1-1	TRBD1	few	TGTGCCAGCACGGCAGGGGGCTCGCACACTGAAGCTTTCTTT	CASTAGGSHTEAFF
TRBV4-1	TRBJ2-7	.	.	TGCGCCAGCAGCCAAGGGGGGGCGAGGTCCTACGAGCAGTACTTC	CASSQGGARSYEQYF
TRBV11-1	TRBJ2-5	.	.	TGTGCCAGCAGCTATAACGGGGCCCAAGAGACCCAGTACTTC	CASSYNGAQETQYF
TRBV5-1	TRBJ2-5	TRBD1	few	TGCGCCAGCAGCTTGGCGACAGGGGGAGGAGAGACCCAGTACTTC	CASSLATGGGETQYF
TRBV11-2	TRBJ1-1	.	few	TGTGCCAGCAGCAACGCCCGGGGGCGGGTTTGGACTGAAGCTTTCTTT	CASSNARGRVWTEAFF
TRBV20-1	TRBJ2-2	.	few	TGCAGTGCTAACCCAGGGACCGGGGAGCTGTTTTTT	CSANPGTGELFF
TRBV6-5	TRBJ2-7	.	medium-sized	TGTGCCAGCAGGCCCGGCGGGCTTCCCTACGAGCAGTACTTC	CASRPGGLPYEQYF
TRBV20-1	TRBJ2-2	.	few	TGCAGTGCTAGAGAGGATGTAGCGATAGCCGGGGAGCTGTTTTTT	CSAREDVAIAGELFF
TRBV3-1	TRBJ2-3	TRBD2	.	TGTGCCAGCAGCCAAGATTTACTAGCGGGGGTCACAGATACGCAGTATTTT	CASSQDLLAGVTDTQYF
TRBV5-1	TRBJ1-5	TRBD1	few	TGCGCCAGCAGCTTGGAGGGACAGCGGGATCAGCCCCAGCATTTT	CASSLEGQRDQPQHF
TRBV29-1	TRBJ2-1	.	few	TGCAGCGTTGAAACGACCTACAATGAGCAGTTCTTC	CSVETTYNEQFF
TRBV20-1	TRBJ1-2	.	few	TGCAGTGCTAGAGATGTAAGCCCCCCCTATGGCTACACCTTC	CSARDVSPPYGYTF
TRBV9	TRBJ1-2	.	many	TGTGCCAGCAGTAAACAGGGAGGCTATGGCTACACCTTC	CASSKQGGYGYTF
TRBV20-1	TRBJ2-3	TRBD2	.	TGCAGTGCTTCCCCGGCCAGCGGGGCGATCCCTAGCACAGATACGCAGTATTTT	CSASPASGAIPSTDTQYF
TRBV7-9	TRBJ1-6	.	.	TGTGCCAGCAGCTTAGAGATCCGGGGGTCACCCCTCCACTTT	CASSLEIRGSPLHF
TRBV29-1	TRBJ2-2	TRBD2	few	TGCAGCGTTGGGACTAGCGGGGCCGGGGAGCTGTTTTTT	CSVGTSGAGELFF
TRBV7-9	TRBJ2-2	.	many	TGTGCCAGCAATGCCCCTACCGGCACCGGGGAGCTGTTTTTT	CASNAPTGTGELFF
TRBV12-3/TRBV12-4	TRBJ2-2	.	few	TGTGCCAGCAGCCCCACCGCGTCCGCGGGAACCGGGGAGCTGTTTTTT	CASSPTASAGTGELFF
TRBV18	TRBJ2-3	TRBD2	few	TGTGCCAGCTCACCAGGGCTAGCGGGGTACCGCACAGATACGCAGTATTTT	CASSPGLAGYRTDTQYF